This record covers a single TCR beta chain. What it binds is not known. Sequencing used immunoSEQ version 4 in survey mode. TCRdb's copy holds only in-frame clones and misses some; the assay was immunoSEQ multiplex PCR. Of about 46,000 clones in the sample, about 90% are singletons; the top ten hold 3% to 3.5%. This sample stems from a study of persistence of HIV-infected CD4 T cells. Study-level points and caveats: Antigen-responding cells were enriched for degenerate expanded CDR3beta sequences. Within sorted populations, more oligoclonal TCRs accompanied more oligoclonal proviruses.

From germline, CDR1 is KGHDR and CDR2 SFDVKD. The CDR3 spans 15 residues. V trimming: 9 bases; J trimming: 0 bases; junction bases outside the gene matches: 6. Anti-CD3/anti-CD28 beads served as a nonspecific positive control stimulus. CD4+ T cells upregulating both CD40 ligand and CD69 were sorted as responding cells. Donors had undetectable plasma HIV-1 RNA, under 50 copies/mL, for 4+ years. Sequencing used CD4+ T cells sorted from PBMCs after approximately 18-hour stimulation, obtained from a patient who received antiretroviral therapy. This chain joins TRBV24-1 and TRBJ2-1; 8 bases fit TRBD2. The clonotype originates from an adult woman with HIV who was CMV-seropositive. In DNA, the CDR3 is TGTGCCACCGGACAAGCGGGGGCCTCCTACAATGAGCAGTTCTTC. This codes for CATGQAGASYNEQFF.